The 10 T cell receptor beta chains given below trace back to one sample, sequenced in a study of cytomegalovirus exposure and HLA in healthy donors. PCR primers comprised 60 Vbeta and 13 Jbeta primers. Repertoires were generated with immunoSEQ multiplex PCR, while TCRdb's copy carries only in-frame clones and drops some. Among fewer than 200,000 clones listed, approximately 80% were seen once. Sequencing was carried out using PBMCs. These receptors were taken from a woman younger than 35 in good health and CMV-seronegative.

The chain couples TRBV18 to TRBJ2-7; weak D call: TRBD2 (5 bases). The CDR3 is 14 residues long. The germline gives CDR1 KGHSH, CDR2 LQKENI. Trimming took off 3 bases at V and 5 bases at J, with 14 bases between the two ends. CDR3 DNA sequence: TGTGCCAGCTCACCTGCACTAGACGCCCACGAGCAGTACTTC. Its translation: CASSPALDAHEQYF.

This chain joins TRBV18 and TRBJ1-2, with D perhaps TRBD1 (6 bases). Germline CDR1 is KGHSH and CDR2 is LQKENI. This CDR3 contains 16 residues. V gave up 4 bases and J gave up 0 bases, with 15 bases separating them. CDR3 loop: CASSQFTGPTNYGYTF. CDR3 DNA sequence: TGTGCCAGCTCACAGTTTACAGGGCCGACTAACTATGGCTACACCTTC.

The chain links TRBV28 to TRBJ2-2, with TRBD2 matching over 13 bases. With V trimmed by 3 bases and J by 6 bases, 13 bases remained unmatched. CDR1 is MDHEN and CDR2 is SYDVKM in the germline V gene. This CDR3 region has 19 residues. CDR3 sequence reads: CASSFRGLAGEGGPGELFF. DNA for the CDR3: TGTGCCAGCAGTTTCCGTGGACTAGCGGGAGAGGGGGGGCCCGGGGAGCTGTTTTTT. Variable domain in full (rest from reference TRBV28 and TRBJ2-2): DVKVTQSSRYLVKRTGEKVFLECVQDMDHENMFWYRQDPGLGLRLIYFSYDVKMKEKGDIPEGYSVSREKKERFSLILESASTNQTSMYLCASSFRGLAGEGGPGELFFGEGSRLTVL.

This clone was seen a handful of times. The chain combines TRBV6-5 with TRBJ1-4, with a weak D call TRBD1 (5 bases). Germline-derived CDR1 and CDR2 are MNHEY and SVGAGI. The CDR3 runs 15 residues. V lost 4 bases and J 8 bases, leaving 17 bases between the germline ends. The CDR3 nucleotides read TGTGCCAGCAGTTTCGGAACTAAGGGGAGGGAAAAACTGTTTTTT. Its translation is CASSFGTKGREKLFF.

The rearrangement joins TRBV5-6 to TRBJ2-1; D unclear. The CDR3 length is 12 residues. The V and J ends lost 0 bases and 10 bases respectively, with 8 bases between them. Looked up from germline, CDR1 is SGHDT and CDR2 is YYEEEE. For the CDR3, the DNA is TGTGCCAGCAGCTTGGGGTATCGGGAGCAGTTCTTC. Protein product: CASSLGYREQFF.

In DNA form, the CDR3 reads TGTGCCAGCACCCGGCGGGAGCTCGAGCAGTACTTC. Translated: CASTRRELEQYF. This chain uses TRBV28 with TRBJ2-5; 7 nucleotides align to TRBD2. The assigned J gene may be wrong: the sequence end matches TRBJ2-7 better. The CDR3 is made up of 12 amino acids. Germline CDR1 is MDHEN and CDR2 is SYDVKM.

The CDR3 loop is CASSSRVREGQGEQYF. The DNA of the CDR3 is TGTGCCAGCAGCTCCCGGGTGCGGGAGGGCCAGGGCGAGCAGTACTTC. This chain links TRBV7-2 with TRBJ2-7; 9 bases are shared with TRBD2. This CDR3 is 16 amino acids long. CDR1 SGHTA and CDR2 FQGNSA come from the germline V gene. V shed 4 bases and J 6 bases; nucleotides not matched to a gene: 13.

The count of this clone is one. The V call is TRBV18, the J call TRBJ2-3; 9 nucleotides match TRBD1. Germline CDR1 reads KGHSH; CDR2 reads LQKENI. This CDR3 region has 16 residues. With 3 bases clipped from V and 2 bases from J, the junction kept 6 bases outside the gene matches. The CDR3, as DNA: TGTGCCAGCTCACCTCGAAGGGACAGGGACACAGATACGCAGTATTTT. The encoded protein is CASSPRRDRDTDTQYF.

The chain is built from TRBV10-3 and TRBJ2-6, with TRBD2 identical over 10 bases. Germline lookup yields CDR1 ENHRY and CDR2 SYGVKD. CDR3 size: 17 residues. Trimming at V came to 6 bases and at J to 3 bases, leaving 8 bases not matched to a gene. As DNA, the CDR3 is TGTGCCATCAGCTCCGGGACTAGCGATTATGGGGCCAACGTCCTGACTTTC. It yields the protein CAISSGTSDYGANVLTF.

This chain uses TRBV5-1 with TRBJ1-6; 10 bases are a match to TRBD1. CDR1 and CDR2 (germline): SGHRS, YFSETQ. The CDR3 length is 14 residues. V was clipped by 0 bases and J by 9 bases; unmatched bases: 0. CDR3 in DNA: TGCGCCAGCAGCTTGGGACAGGGGGCTTCACCCCTCCACTTT. Its translation is CASSLGQGASPLHF.